This T cell receptor (beta chain) was profiled in a study of blood T cells in healthy people across ages. The study's findings and limits: Naive CD4+ cells and diversity were both higher in long-lived donors than in aged donors. There was a strong correlation between TCR beta diversity and naive T cell percentage.

Through a sample-barcoded 5' primer and a J-beta primer mix, a second PCR was run for 7 to 11 cycles. Every cDNA molecule bore a tag from a template-switch adaptor containing 12 random nucleotides. TCRdb reprocessed the 5' RACE reads with MiXCR, giving one entry per CDR3 protein. The sample includes about a million distinct CDR3 sequences, less than 45% of them seen just once. The V gene lost 6 bases and the J gene lost 3 bases, with 11 bases spanning the gap. The CDR3 contains 13 residues. Regarding this clonotype: Its antigen is unknown.

There were healthy Caucasian individuals from Russia, aged about 6 to 100, serving as donors. Input material: blood. This receptor was obtained from a man younger than 35 in good health. V and J are TRBV12-3 or TRBV12-4 and TRBJ1-2; D unresolved. The CDR3 bases are TGTGCCAGCAGGTCTCGGGTTTACTATGGCTACACCTTC. This codes for CASRSRVYYGYTF.